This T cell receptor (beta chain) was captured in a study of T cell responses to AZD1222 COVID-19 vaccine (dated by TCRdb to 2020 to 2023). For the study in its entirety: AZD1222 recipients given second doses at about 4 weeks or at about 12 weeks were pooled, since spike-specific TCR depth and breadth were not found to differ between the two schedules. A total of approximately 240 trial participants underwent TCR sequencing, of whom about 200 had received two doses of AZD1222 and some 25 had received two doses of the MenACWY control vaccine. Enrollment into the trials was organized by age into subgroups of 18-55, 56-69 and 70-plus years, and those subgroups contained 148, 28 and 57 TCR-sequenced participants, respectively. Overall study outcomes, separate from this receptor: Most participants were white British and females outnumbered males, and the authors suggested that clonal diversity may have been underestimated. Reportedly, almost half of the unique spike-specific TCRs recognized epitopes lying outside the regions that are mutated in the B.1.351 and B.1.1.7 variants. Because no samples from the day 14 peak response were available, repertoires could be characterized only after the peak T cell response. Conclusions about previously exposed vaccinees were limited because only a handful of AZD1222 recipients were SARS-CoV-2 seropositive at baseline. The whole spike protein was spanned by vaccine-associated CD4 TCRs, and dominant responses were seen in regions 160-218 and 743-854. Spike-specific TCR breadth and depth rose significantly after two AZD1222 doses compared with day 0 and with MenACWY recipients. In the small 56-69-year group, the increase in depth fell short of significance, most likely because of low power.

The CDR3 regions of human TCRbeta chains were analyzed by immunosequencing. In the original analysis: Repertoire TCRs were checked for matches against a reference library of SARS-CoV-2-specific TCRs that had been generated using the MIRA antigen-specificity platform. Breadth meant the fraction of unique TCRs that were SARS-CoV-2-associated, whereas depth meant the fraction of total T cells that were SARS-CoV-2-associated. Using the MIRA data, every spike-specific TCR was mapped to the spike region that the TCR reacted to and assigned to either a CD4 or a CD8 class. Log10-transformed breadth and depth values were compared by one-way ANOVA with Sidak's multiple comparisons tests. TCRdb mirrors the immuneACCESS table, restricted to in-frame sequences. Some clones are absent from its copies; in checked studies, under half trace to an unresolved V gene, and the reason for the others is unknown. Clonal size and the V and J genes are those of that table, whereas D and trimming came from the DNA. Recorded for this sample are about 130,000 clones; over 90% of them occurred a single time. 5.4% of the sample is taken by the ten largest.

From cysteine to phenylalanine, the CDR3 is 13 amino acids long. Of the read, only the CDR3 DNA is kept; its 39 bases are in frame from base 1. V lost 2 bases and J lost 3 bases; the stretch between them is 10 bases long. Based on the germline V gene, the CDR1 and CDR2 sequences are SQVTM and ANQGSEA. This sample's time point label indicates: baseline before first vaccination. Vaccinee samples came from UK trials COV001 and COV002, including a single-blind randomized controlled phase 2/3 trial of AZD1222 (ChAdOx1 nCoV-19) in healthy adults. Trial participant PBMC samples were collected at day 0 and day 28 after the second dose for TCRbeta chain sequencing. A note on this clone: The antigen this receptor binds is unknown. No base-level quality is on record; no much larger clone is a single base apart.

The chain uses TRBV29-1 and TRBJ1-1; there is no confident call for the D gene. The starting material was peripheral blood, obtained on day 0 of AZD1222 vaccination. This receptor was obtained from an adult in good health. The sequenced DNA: TGCAGCGTTGAACAGTCAATGGACACTGAAGCTTTCTTT. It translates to CSVEQSMDTEAFF.